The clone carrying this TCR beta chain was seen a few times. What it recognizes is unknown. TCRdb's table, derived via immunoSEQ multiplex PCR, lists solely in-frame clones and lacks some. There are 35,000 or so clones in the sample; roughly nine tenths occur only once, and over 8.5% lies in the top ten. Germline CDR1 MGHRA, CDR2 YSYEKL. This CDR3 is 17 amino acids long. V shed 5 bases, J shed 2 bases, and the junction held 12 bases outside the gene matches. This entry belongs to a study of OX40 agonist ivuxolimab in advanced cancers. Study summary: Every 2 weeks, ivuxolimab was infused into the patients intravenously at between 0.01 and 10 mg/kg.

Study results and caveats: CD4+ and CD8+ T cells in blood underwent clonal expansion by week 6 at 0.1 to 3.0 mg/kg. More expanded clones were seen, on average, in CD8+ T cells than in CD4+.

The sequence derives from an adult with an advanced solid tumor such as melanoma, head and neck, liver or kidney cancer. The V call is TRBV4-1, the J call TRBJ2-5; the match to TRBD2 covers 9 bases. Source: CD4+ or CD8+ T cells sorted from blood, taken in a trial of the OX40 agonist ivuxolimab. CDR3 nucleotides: TGCGCCAGCAGCAAAGGGGATAGCGGGAGTGGGCAAGAGACCCAGTACTTC. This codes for CASSKGDSGSGQETQYF.